This T cell receptor (beta chain) was recorded in a study of T cells in Graves' hyperthyroidism and ophthalmopathy. Researchers took RNA transcripts and amplified the TCR beta CDR3 regions from them. First-round RT-PCR targeting the TCR CDR3 was performed with the HTBI primer set. From the multiplex PCR reads, TCRdb called clonotypes with MiXCR, one entry per CDR3 protein. The table lists 370,000 or so distinct CDR3 sequences, around a sixth of them singletons. Subjects aged 18 to 65 presented with newly diagnosed hyperthyroidism of less than 2 months' duration. From 10 ml of fresh peripheral blood, PBMCs were isolated. Many counts were recorded for this clonotype. CDR1 and CDR2 from the germline V gene are MNHEY and SMNVEV (reference sequence). Trimming removed 8 bases at V and 6 bases at J, with 15 bases between. The CDR3 loop spans 13 amino acids.

Sequenced material: blood. The gene calls are TRBV27 and TRBJ2-3; D is unclear. The sequence was collected from a woman aged 18 to 35 with Graves' hyperthyroidism that later progressed to Graves' ophthalmopathy. Here the CDR3 DNA reads TGTGCCAGCTCCTCCCCCCGGTACGATACGCAGTATTTT. Encoded protein: CASSSPRYDTQYF.